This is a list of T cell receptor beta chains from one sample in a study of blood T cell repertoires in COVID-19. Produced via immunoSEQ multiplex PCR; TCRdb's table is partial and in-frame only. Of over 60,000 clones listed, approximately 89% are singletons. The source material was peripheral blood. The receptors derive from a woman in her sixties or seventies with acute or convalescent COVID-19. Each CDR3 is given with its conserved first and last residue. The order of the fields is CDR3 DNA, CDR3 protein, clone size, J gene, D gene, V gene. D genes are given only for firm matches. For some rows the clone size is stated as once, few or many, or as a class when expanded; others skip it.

TGTGCCACCACTAACGAGGGAGCGACTGAAGCTTTCTTT | CATTNEGATEAFF | NA | TRBJ1-1 | NA | TRBV19
TGTGCCAGCAGTTACCAGGGGGACACTGAAGCTTTCTTT | CASSYQGDTEAFF | NA | TRBJ1-1 | TRBD1 | TRBV6-5
TGTGCCAGCGGGAGGGTAGTCAATCAGCCCCAGCATTTT | CASGRVVNQPQHF | NA | TRBJ1-5 | NA | TRBV6-5
TGTGCCAGCAGCTTAGGGTCGGCTAGCGGGGGGGCCAGCGAGACCCAGTACTTC | CASSLGSASGGASETQYF | NA | TRBJ2-5 | TRBD2 | TRBV11-2
TGTGCCATCAGTGAGTCCCTCCAATCGGGATCCTACGAGCAGTACTTC | CAISESLQSGSYEQYF | NA | TRBJ2-7 | NA | TRBV10-3
TGTGCCAGCACCAGAGGGGGGAACACTGAAGCTTTCTTT | CASTRGGNTEAFF | many | TRBJ1-1 | NA | TRBV3-1/TRBV3-2
TGTGCCAGCAGCTTGTCCGGGGTTAATGAAAAACTGTTTTTT | CASSLSGVNEKLFF | NA | TRBJ1-4 | NA | TRBV5-5
TGCGCCAGCAGCACCCGTAGCGGGGGGGGCTCCTACAATGAGCAGTTCTTC | CASSTRSGGGSYNEQFF | NA | TRBJ2-1 | TRBD2 | TRBV4-1
TGTGCCAGCAGCGGAGGACAGGGCCCCTATGGCTACACCTTC | CASSGGQGPYGYTF | NA | TRBJ1-2 | TRBD1 | TRBV9
TGTGCCAGCTCACAAGGACAGGGACCTTTGAACACTGAAGCTTTCTTT | CASSQGQGPLNTEAFF | NA | TRBJ1-1 | TRBD1 | TRBV18
TGTGCCAGCAGCTTGGGAGGGACAGGGGGCGGCTATGGCTACACCTTC | CASSLGGTGGGYGYTF | NA | TRBJ1-2 | TRBD1 | TRBV5-8
TGTGCCACCAGCAGAGATGCGGCAGGGGGCCATTCTAGCACAGATACGCAGTATTTT | CATSRDAAGGHSSTDTQYF | NA | TRBJ2-3 | TRBD1 | TRBV15
TGTGCCAGCAGCGGGCCGGGACAGGGTTCCCAAGAGACCCAGTACTTC | CASSGPGQGSQETQYF | NA | TRBJ2-5 | TRBD1 | TRBV9
TGTGCCAGCAGTCAGGGGATTTCAGATACGCAGTATTTT | CASSQGISDTQYF | NA | TRBJ2-3 | NA | TRBV12-3/TRBV12-4
TGTGCCAGCAGCCAGGACCAGGGGAGCAATCAGCCCCAGCATTTT | CASSQDQGSNQPQHF | NA | TRBJ1-5 | NA | TRBV16
TGTGCCAGCAGCTCCGGACCCCGGGGGGACCAGTACTTC | CASSSGPRGDQYF | NA | TRBJ2-5 | TRBD2 | TRBV5-5
TGTGCCAGTAGTATTAGCTGGACAGTCTATGGCTACACCTTC | CASSISWTVYGYTF | NA | TRBJ1-2 | NA | TRBV19
TGTGCCAGCAGCCTCAGACAGGGGGCGGCGATCAATGAGCAGTTCTTC | CASSLRQGAAINEQFF | once | TRBJ2-1 | TRBD1 | TRBV3-1/TRBV3-2
TGCGCCAGCAGCTCACGGACAGGGGGGATTACTGAAGCTTTCTTT | CASSSRTGGITEAFF | NA | TRBJ1-1 | TRBD1 | TRBV5-1
TGTGCCACCAGCAGAGAGGCTAGCGGGGGGGAATTAGAGACCCAGTACTTC | CATSREASGGELETQYF | NA | TRBJ2-5 | TRBD2 | TRBV15
TGTGCTAGTGAGGGGGTTCAAGAGACCCAGTACTTC | CASEGVQETQYF | NA | TRBJ2-5 | NA | TRBV12-5
TGTGCCAGCAGTCGACAGGGGAGGTCACCCCTCCACTTT | CASSRQGRSPLHF | NA | TRBJ1-6 | TRBD1 | TRBV12-3/TRBV12-4
TGTGCCTGGGCTCCGCGGGGTGATACTGAAGCTTTCTTT | CAWAPRGDTEAFF | NA | TRBJ1-1 | NA | TRBV30
TGTGCCAGCAGCTTAGAGCGCCGATCCTACGAGCAGTACTTC | CASSLERRSYEQYF | NA | TRBJ2-7 | NA | TRBV11-2
TGTGCCAGCAGTACAACAGGGGTGAACACTGAAGCTTTCTTT | CASSTTGVNTEAFF | NA | TRBJ1-1 | TRBD1 | TRBV6-5
TGTGCCAGCGAAACCGGGACAGGGATCCATCAGCCCCAGCATTTT | CASETGTGIHQPQHF | NA | TRBJ1-5 | TRBD1 | TRBV6-5
TGCGCCAGCAGCCGAGTTATCAATCAGCCCCAGCATTTT | CASSRVINQPQHF | NA | TRBJ1-5 | NA | TRBV4-1
TGTGCCAGCAGCGCGGGGGGGACAGTCACTAACTATGGCTACACCTTC | CASSAGGTVTNYGYTF | NA | TRBJ1-2 | TRBD1 | TRBV9
TGTGCCAGCAGCTTAACCGGGGGGGCCTACGAGCAGTACTTC | CASSLTGGAYEQYF | NA | TRBJ2-7 | TRBD2 | TRBV7-2
TGTGCCAGCAGCGCACTAGCGGGGGGGCCTCCCGGGGAGCTGTTTTTT | CASSALAGGPPGELFF | NA | TRBJ2-2 | TRBD2 | TRBV7-2
TGTGCCAGCAGCTTTCAGGGGCGAAATTCACCCCTCCACTTT | CASSFQGRNSPLHF | NA | TRBJ1-6 | NA | TRBV5-4
TGTGCCAGCAGCGCCTCAACAGGTCCCCCTGGAAACACCATATATTTT | CASSASTGPPGNTIYF | NA | TRBJ1-3 | NA | TRBV7-9
TGTGCCAGCAGCTTACCCGGGACAGGGGGTACCGGGAGCGGCTACACCTTC | CASSLPGTGGTGSGYTF | NA | TRBJ1-2 | TRBD1 | TRBV5-6
TGTGCCAGCAGTTTATCCCGTGGGACAGGGGAGACCCAGTACTTC | CASSLSRGTGETQYF | NA | TRBJ2-5 | TRBD1 | TRBV28
TGTGCCAGCTCACTGGGACAGGGGGTACTCTACGAGCAGTACTTC | CASSLGQGVLYEQYF | NA | TRBJ2-7 | TRBD1 | TRBV18
TGTGCCAGCAGGAGATCCCTAGCGGCCCCGGGGAATGAGCAGTTCTTC | CASRRSLAAPGNEQFF | NA | TRBJ2-1 | TRBD2 | TRBV7-2
TGTGCCAGCAGCCAAGTCGGACAGGACAATTCACCCCTCCACTTT | CASSQVGQDNSPLHF | NA | TRBJ1-6 | TRBD1 | TRBV4-2
TGCGCCAGCAGTGAGTCCGGGGGCACTGAAGCTTTCTTT | CASSESGGTEAFF | few | TRBJ1-1 | NA | TRBV10-1